This T cell receptor (beta chain) came from a study of early T cells in non-severe SARS-CoV-2 infection. This clonotype has at least ten counts. MiXCR was run by TCRdb on the 5' RACE reads, yielding one entry per CDR3 protein. The data show more than 90,000 distinct CDR3 sequences, approximately 10% seen once. The receptor was isolated from an adult who was a healthcare worker with PCR-confirmed SARS-CoV-2 infection or an uninfected control (not recorded which). The material sequenced was whole blood.

The CDR3 nucleotides are TGTGCCAGCAGCCTCAAGGAAGGGCAGCCCCAGCATTTT. Amino acids: CASSLKEGQPQHF. The chain is built from TRBV7-3 and TRBJ1-5, with D unclear. Germline CDR1 and CDR2: SGHTA and FQGTGA. V lost 5 bases to trimming and J lost 7 bases, with 12 bases between them. The CDR3 loop spans 13 amino acids.